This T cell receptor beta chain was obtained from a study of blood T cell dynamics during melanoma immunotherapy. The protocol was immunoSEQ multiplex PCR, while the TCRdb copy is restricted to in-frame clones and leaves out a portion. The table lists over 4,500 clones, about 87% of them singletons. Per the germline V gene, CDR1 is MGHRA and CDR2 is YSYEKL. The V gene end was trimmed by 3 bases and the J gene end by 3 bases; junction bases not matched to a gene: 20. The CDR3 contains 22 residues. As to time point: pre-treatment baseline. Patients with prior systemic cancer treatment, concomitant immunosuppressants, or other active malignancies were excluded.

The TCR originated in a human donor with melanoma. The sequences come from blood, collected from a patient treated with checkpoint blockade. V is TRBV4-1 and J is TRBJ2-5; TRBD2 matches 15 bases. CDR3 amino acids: CASSHLGLAGGPVYSLEETQYF. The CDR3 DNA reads TGCGCCAGCAGCCACCTAGGACTAGCGGGAGGGCCCGTCTATTCCCTCGAAGAGACCCAGTACTTC.